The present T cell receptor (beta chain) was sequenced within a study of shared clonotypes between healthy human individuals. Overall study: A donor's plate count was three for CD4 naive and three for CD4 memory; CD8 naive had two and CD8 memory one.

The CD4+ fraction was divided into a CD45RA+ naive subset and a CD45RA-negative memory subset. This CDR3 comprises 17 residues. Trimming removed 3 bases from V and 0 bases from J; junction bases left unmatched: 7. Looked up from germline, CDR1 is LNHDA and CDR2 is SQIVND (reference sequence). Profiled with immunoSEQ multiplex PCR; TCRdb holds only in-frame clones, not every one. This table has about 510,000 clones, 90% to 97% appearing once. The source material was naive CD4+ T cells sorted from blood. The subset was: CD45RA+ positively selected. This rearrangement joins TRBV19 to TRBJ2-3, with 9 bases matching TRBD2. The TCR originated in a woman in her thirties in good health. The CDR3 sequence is CASSIRLAEISTDTQYF. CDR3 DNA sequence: TGTGCCAGTAGTATTAGACTAGCGGAGATCAGCACAGATACGCAGTATTTT.